These 31 T cell receptor beta chains share one sample of origin, sequenced in a study of cytomegalovirus exposure and HLA in healthy donors. 60 Vbeta and 13 Jbeta primers were used in PCR. Sequenced by immunoSEQ multiplex PCR; TCRdb stores in-frame clones only, minus some. The sample carries about 160,000 clones, roughly three quarters recorded once. Sequenced: PBMCs. The receptors derive from a man between 18 and 35 years old in good health and CMV-seropositive.

This chain connects TRBV27 to TRBJ2-2; D is possibly TRBD2 (7 bases). This CDR3 has 14 residues. CDR1 is MNHEY, CDR2 SMNVEV, per germline (reference sequence). The V and J ends lost 3 bases and 6 bases respectively, with 11 bases between them. The CDR3 region has the DNA TGTGCCAGCAGTTTTGGGGGGGCTTCCGGGGAGCTGTTTTTT. As protein: CASSFGGASGELFF.

The rearrangement links TRBV7-9 to TRBJ1-5, with 10 bases lining up with TRBD1. This CDR3 has 16 residues. The germline gives CDR1 SEHNR, CDR2 FQNEAQ (reference sequence). The ends lost 4 bases at V and 4 bases at J; junction bases unmatched: 7. The CDR3 reads CASSSTLDRGNQPQHF. DNA of the CDR3: TGTGCCAGCAGCTCGACCCTGGACAGGGGGAATCAGCCCCAGCATTTT.

The chain is built from TRBV29-1 and TRBJ2-7, with unresolved D. CDR3 length: 12 residues. Trimming shortened V by 5 bases and J by 3 bases, and 11 bases separated the two germline ends. The V gene's germline CDR1 is SQVTM and CDR2 ANQGSEA. The CDR3 nucleotides read TGCAGCGTTAGCCTTGATTTCTACGAGCAGTACTTC. Its protein is CSVSLDFYEQYF.

This chain links TRBV4-2 with TRBJ2-7; D remains ambiguous. The ends were cut back, 0 bases at V and 2 bases at J, with 11 bases in the middle. The CDR3 extends over 15 amino acids. The germline gives CDR1 LGHNA, CDR2 YNFKEQ. CDR3 in DNA: TGTGCCAGCAGCCAAGATCTCAGCGTAACCTACGAGCAGTACTTC. Residues: CASSQDLSVTYEQYF.

This clone appeared a few times. This chain links TRBV6-1 with TRBJ1-1; D gene unclear. CDR3 length equals 12 residues. Germline CDR1 MNHNS, CDR2 SASEGT. Between the trimmed V and J ends, which lost 10 bases and 6 bases, there was a span of 15 bases. The CDR3 spells CATVTPSSEAFF. The DNA of the CDR3 is TGTGCCACCGTGACACCAAGCTCTGAAGCTTTCTTT.

This chain connects TRBV7-9 to TRBJ1-2, with no clear D. Trimming removed 4 bases at V and 4 bases at J, with 16 bases between. The germline V gene has CDR1 SEHNR and CDR2 FQNEAQ (reference sequence). The CDR3 loop spans 15 amino acids. The CDR3 loop is CASSYHSGRGYGYTF. In DNA, the CDR3 is TGTGCCAGCAGCTACCACTCGGGGAGAGGCTATGGCTACACCTTC.

V and J are TRBV13 and TRBJ1-2; 8 bases line up with TRBD1. Germline CDR1 reads PRHDT; CDR2 reads FYEKMQ (reference sequence). The ends lost 0 bases at V and 3 bases at J; junction bases unmatched: 0. CDR3 length equals 14 residues. CDR3 residues: CASSLGTGDYGYTF. CDR3 sequence (DNA): TGTGCCAGCAGCTTAGGGACAGGGGACTATGGCTACACCTTC.

V is TRBV7-2 and J is TRBJ2-1; the match to TRBD1 covers 8 bases. The CDR3 spans 15 residues. J was trimmed by 1 base and V by 6 bases; bases with no gene match: 5. Per the germline V gene, CDR1 is SGHTA and CDR2 is FQGNSA. The DNA of the CDR3 is TGTGCCAGCAGTTATGACAGGGGATCCTACAATGAGCAGTTCTTC. Translation gives CASSYDRGSYNEQFF.

The chain joins TRBV29-1 to TRBJ1-5, with D perhaps TRBD1 (6 bases). Looked up from germline, CDR1 is SQVTM and CDR2 is ANQGSEA. The CDR3 extends over 15 amino acids. V was trimmed by 4 bases and J by 0 bases, leaving 13 bases between them. This chain's CDR3 is CSVADSGNSNQPQHF. The CDR3 DNA follows: TGCAGCGTTGCGGACAGTGGAAATAGCAATCAGCCCCAGCATTTT.

This clone showed up just a few times. The chain is built from TRBV4-2 and TRBJ1-1; perhaps TRBD1 as D (6 bases). CDR3 length: 15 amino acids. V was trimmed by 4 bases and J by 4 bases, leaving 16 bases between them. Germline assignment: CDR1 LGHNA and CDR2 YNFKEQ. The CDR3 reads CASSRGEGVATEAFF. CDR3 coding DNA: TGTGCCAGCAGCCGTGGGGAGGGGGTGGCCACTGAAGCTTTCTTT.

The chain couples TRBV11-2 to TRBJ1-1; 11 bases line up with TRBD1. Germline loops: CDR1 SGHAT, CDR2 FQNNGV. V dropped 1 base and J dropped 0; count of bases not matched to a gene: 1. CDR3 length: 16 residues. CDR3 sequence (DNA): TGTGCCAGCAGCTTAGGGACAGGGGGCATGAACACTGAAGCTTTCTTT. Protein product: CASSLGTGGMNTEAFF.

This clone is a singleton in its sample. This rearrangement joins TRBV2 to TRBJ1-1; D is perhaps TRBD1 (6 bases). The V end lost 3 bases, the J end lost 0 bases, and 14 bases lay between the germline ends. Looked up from germline, CDR1 is SNHLY and CDR2 is FYNNEI. CDR3 length equals 16 residues. DNA for the CDR3: TGTGCCAGCAGTGAGGGGGCTCAGGGAATGAACACTGAAGCTTTCTTT. Protein sequence: CASSEGAQGMNTEAFF.

The V call is TRBV19, the J call TRBJ2-2; D remains ambiguous. Germline loops: CDR1 LNHDA, CDR2 SQIVND (reference sequence). Trimming removed 3 bases from V and 4 bases from J, with 12 bases in between. The CDR3 is made up of 15 amino acids. As DNA, the CDR3 is TGTGCCAGTAGTATCAACAAACTATCCACCGGGGAGCTGTTTTTT. This encodes CASSINKLSTGELFF. The entire variable domain, with the rest obtained from reference TRBV19 and TRBJ2-2, is as follows: DGGITQSPKYLFRKEGQNVTLSCEQNLNHDAMYWYRQDPGQGLRLIYYSQIVNDFQKGDIAEGYSVSREKKESFPLTVTSAQKNPTAFYLCASSINKLSTGELFFGEGSRLTVL.

The V gene is TRBV30, the J gene TRBJ1-3, with no clear D. The V and J ends lost 2 bases and 0 bases respectively, with 8 bases between them. The CDR3 is made up of 14 amino acids. Germline-derived CDR1 and CDR2 are GTSNPN and SVGIG (reference sequence). CDR3 nucleotides: TGTGCCTGGAGTTCAGTAATCTCTGGAAACACCATATATTTT. Translating it yields CAWSSVISGNTIYF.

The chain is built from TRBV27 and TRBJ1-5; 8 bases agree with TRBD1. V lost 5 bases to trimming and J lost 7 bases; unmatched junction nucleotides: 10. The CDR3 runs to 15 residues. Germline V CDR1 and CDR2: MNHEY, SMNVEV (reference sequence). The CDR3 region has the DNA TGTGCCAGCAGTCCCCGGACAGGGTTATGGCAGCCCCAGCATTTT. This translates into CASSPRTGLWQPQHF.

V is TRBV6-6 and J is TRBJ2-1; D is possibly TRBD2 (5 bases). Germline V CDR1 and CDR2: MNHNY, SVGAGI (reference sequence). V gave up 3 bases and J gave up 9 bases, with 9 bases separating them. This CDR3 comprises 12 residues. The CDR3, as DNA: TGTGCCAGCAGTTATTCGGACTTTGAGCAGTTCTTC. Encoded protein: CASSYSDFEQFF.

The chain recombines TRBV6-6 with TRBJ1-6, with 8 bases lining up with TRBD1. CDR1 is MNHNY, CDR2 SVGAGI, per germline (reference sequence). The V segment lost 9 bases and the J segment 3 bases; nucleotides outside the gene matches: 7. This CDR3 spans 15 amino acids. CDR3 protein: CASTDRVGYNSPLHF. The CDR3 coding sequence is TGTGCCAGTACGGACAGGGTGGGCTATAATTCACCCCTCCACTTT.

The chain has TRBV6-5 and TRBJ1-4; D possibly corresponds to TRBD1 (5 bases). Trimming cost V 6 bases and J 6 bases, with 14 bases left between them. This CDR3 region has 14 residues. Germline loops: CDR1 MNHEY, CDR2 SVGAGI. The CDR3 sequence is CASRVRGGYEKLFF. The CDR3 nucleotides are TGTGCCAGCAGAGTCCGGGGGGGATATGAAAAACTGTTTTTT.

V and J are TRBV19 and TRBJ1-5, with D unresolved. The germline gives CDR1 LNHDA, CDR2 SQIVND (reference sequence). The CDR3 extends over 14 amino acids. V dropped 6 bases and J dropped 0 bases, with 9 bases sitting between them. The CDR3 protein is CASSGVNSNQPQHF. The CDR3 nucleotides are TGTGCCAGTAGCGGAGTTAATAGCAATCAGCCCCAGCATTTT.

This chain links TRBV7-9 with TRBJ1-1, with D possibly TRBD1 on 6 matching bases. V lost 6 bases and J lost 1, with 9 bases in between. CDR3 length: 13 amino acids. Germline-derived CDR1 and CDR2 are SEHNR and FQNEAQ (reference sequence). CDR3 coding DNA: TGTGCCAGCAGACCAGGGGCGAACACTGAAGCTTTCTTT. Encoded protein: CASRPGANTEAFF.

V gene TRBV9 combines with J gene TRBJ1-5; D uncertain. This CDR3 has 14 residues. CDR1 and CDR2 from the germline V gene are SGDLS and YYNGEE. With 0 bases removed from V and 5 bases from J, the gap between germline ends came to 9 bases. The CDR3, as DNA: TGTGCCAGCAGCGTAGGCGGTTACGATCAGCCCCAGCATTTT. Translating it yields CASSVGGYDQPQHF.

This clone was seen just once. The chain recombines TRBV5-4 with TRBJ2-7; possibly TRBD1 for D (5 bases). Trimming took off 4 bases at V and 2 bases at J, with 13 bases between the two ends. Germline values: CDR1 SGHNT, CDR2 YYREEE (reference sequence). The CDR3 spans 14 residues. The CDR3 here is CASSQRQPPYEQYF. The DNA of the CDR3 is TGTGCCAGCAGCCAGCGACAGCCACCCTACGAGCAGTACTTC.

The chain has TRBV19 and TRBJ2-3, with TRBD2 matching over 8 bases. The CDR3 loop spans 16 amino acids. The V and J ends lost 3 bases and 4 bases, in that order; junction bases with no gene match: 9. CDR1 LNHDA and CDR2 SQIVND come from the germline V gene (reference sequence). CDR3 DNA: TGTGCCAGTAGTATTCCGGCAGCGGGGGCCCCAGATACGCAGTATTTT. It is translated as CASSIPAAGAPDTQYF.

V gene TRBV6-6 combines with J gene TRBJ1-6; TRBD1 matches at 7 bases. The CDR3 runs to 16 residues. V was clipped by 5 bases and J by 2 bases; unmatched bases: 6. Germline CDR1 is MNHNY and CDR2 is SVGAGI (reference sequence). CDR3 sequence (DNA): TGTGCCAGCAGTCAAACAGGGGAGGCCTATAATTCACCCCTCCACTTT. Amino acid sequence: CASSQTGEAYNSPLHF.

This clone was detected only once. V is TRBV5-5 and J is TRBJ1-1, with 11 bases aligning to TRBD1. The germline V gene encodes CDR1 SGHKS and CDR2 YYEKEE (reference sequence). V lost 0 bases and J lost 5; bases outside the gene matches: 3. The CDR3 is 15 amino acids. This CDR3 is CASSLAGQGATEAFF. The CDR3 DNA follows: TGTGCCAGCAGCTTGGCCGGACAGGGGGCGACTGAAGCTTTCTTT.

V gene TRBV2 combines with J gene TRBJ1-1, with TRBD1 as a possible D gene (5 bases). The length of the CDR3 is 14 residues. Germline assignment: CDR1 SNHLY and CDR2 FYNNEI. V was pared by 4 bases and J by 4 bases, with 13 bases between. The CDR3 nucleotides are TGTGCCAGCAGTGGGGAGGGGACTGGCACTGAAGCTTTCTTT. Its translation is CASSGEGTGTEAFF.

V and J are TRBV7-9 and TRBJ2-4; TRBD1 might be the D (6 bases). The CDR3 sequence is 13 residues long. With 1 base removed from V and 12 bases from J, the gap between germline ends came to 13 bases. Germline values: CDR1 SEHNR, CDR2 FQNEAQ (reference sequence). This CDR3 is CASSLGGLDSQYF. CDR3 DNA sequence: TGTGCCAGCAGCTTAGGGGGGCTAGACAGTCAGTACTTC.

There are many counts of this clone. The gene calls are TRBV5-1 and TRBJ1-1; 9 bases are a match to TRBD1. Germline V lookup: CDR1 SGHRS, CDR2 YFSETQ. The CDR3 consists of 15 residues. Trimming at V came to 6 bases and at J to 2 bases, leaving 8 bases not matched to a gene. CDR3 sequence: CASTHGTGRNTEAFF. As DNA, the CDR3 is TGCGCCAGCACCCATGGGACAGGGAGAAACACTGAAGCTTTCTTT.

This chain uses TRBV6-6 with TRBJ1-4; D is undetermined. The V gene's germline CDR1 is MNHNY and CDR2 SVGAGI (reference sequence). The CDR3 consists of 15 residues. V was cut by 6 bases and J by 3 bases, with 14 bases left in between. The CDR3 DNA is TGTGCCAGCAGCCATAAGTGGCCATCTAATGAAAAACTGTTTTTT. It codes for CASSHKWPSNEKLFF.

The chain combines TRBV7-9 with TRBJ2-7; possible D gene TRBD2, 8 bases. V dropped 1 base and J dropped 3 bases, with 16 bases sitting between them. Germline CDR1 and CDR2: SEHNR and FQNEAQ (reference sequence). This CDR3 comprises 16 residues. Written as DNA, the CDR3 is TGTGCCAGCAGCTTAGGGCGGGGGGACAGACGCTACGAGCAGTACTTC. The encoded protein is CASSLGRGDRRYEQYF.

V and J are TRBV20-1 and TRBJ2-2; D unresolved. Germline V gives CDR1 DFQATT, CDR2 SNEGSKA (reference sequence). V lost 6 bases and J 8 bases, leaving 10 bases between the germline ends. CDR3 length: 11 residues. The CDR3 nucleotides are TGCAGTGCCCTATACGTAGGGGAGCTGTTTTTT. This codes for CSALYVGELFF.